The TCR beta chain under discussion was sequenced for a study of blood T cell repertoires in COVID-19. Per the authors' pipeline: Amplifying reference gene primers gave estimates of nucleated cell counts. The assay was immunoSEQ multiplex PCR, and TCRdb's table has in-frame clones only and misses some. The V and J calls and clone size were taken over from that table, and D and trimming were inferred from the DNA. There are more than 100,000 clones in the sample; nearly 90% occur only once, and around 3.1% lies in the top ten. Germline V lookup: CDR1 MNHEY, CDR2 SVGAGI. With V trimmed by 6 bases and J by 3 bases, 10 bases remained unmatched. The CDR3 has 15 residues.

This sequence was found in a middle-aged man in a cohort sampled during active COVID-19. Sequenced material: peripheral blood. The V call is TRBV6-5, the J call TRBJ1-2; 7 bases are shared with TRBD1. CDR3 nucleotide sequence: TGTGCCAGCAGCCCCCGGGACAGATCTTACTATGGCTACACCTTC. Translation gives CASSPRDRSYYGYTF.